This T cell receptor (beta chain) was identified in a study of identical twins (dated by TCRdb to the mid-2010s). Some background on the complete study: The study deep-sequenced TCR alpha and beta repertoires from monozygotic twins, unrelated adults of various ages and cord blood to test whether fetal clonotypes persist. To rule out contamination, replicate twin experiments were performed at different times with different library preparation protocols.

Receptor amplification or capture employed 5' RACE. Sequenced on an Illumina HiSeq 2000. A universal primer binding site was added through template switching, and the final cDNA carried a unique molecular identifier so that TCR cDNA molecules could be counted accurately. Specific primers in the conserved constant-segment region were used to synthesize first-strand cDNA for the TCR alpha and beta chains. To control for contamination, each cDNA library was double barcoded with a SMART-Mk sample barcode plus Illumina barcodes. TruSeq adapter sequences along with Illumina sample barcodes were introduced in two successive PCR steps. The Illumina HiSeq platform was used with custom primers to sequence TCR alpha and beta cDNA libraries. The source study handled its data this way. MiGEC processed the raw reads to extract unique molecular identifiers, while MiXCR was used to determine the CDR3 positions. For each individual, recombination models were inferred using an EM algorithm with the repgenHMM and IGoR tools. The analysis of shared clonotypes was done with the tcR package in R, with sharing normalized by the product of cloneset sizes. Out-of-frame nonproductive sequences were analyzed to study raw recombination free of thymic and clonal selection effects. TCRdb trimmed the raw reads at Q25, called clones with MiXCR and kept productive beta chains. Identical CDR3 protein sequences are pooled into one entry, listed with their most common genes and DNA. The V and J calls were determined by TCRdb, not by the authors. This sample has 310,000 or so distinct CDR3 sequences in its table, and 8% to 9% of those were observed once. Of the sample, over 2% falls within the top ten clones.

General findings and caveats noted by the study authors: Excess twin sharing in beta out-of-frame sequences was weaker because fewer shared sequences lowered the signal-to-noise ratio. Compared with coincidental sharing between unrelated individuals, an excess of low generation-probability sequences was observed among out-of-frame TCR alpha sequences shared between twins. Fewer insertions were carried by abundant cord blood beta clonotypes; a weaker similar trend was observed in young adult naive repertoires, while no such trend was observed in memory repertoires. Because the same donors could not be followed over many years, conclusions were based on cross-sectional statistical analysis. In monozygotic twins, out-of-frame TCR alpha sharing was systematically underestimated by recombination models, although the models agreed with sharing between unrelated individuals. Invariant T cells such as MAIT and iNKT could partly confound zero-insertion analyses, although diverse VJ usage argued against such confounding for most clonotypes.

Every donor in the study was a healthy Caucasian. The twin cohort consisted of three pairs of female monozygotic twins, all aged about 18 to 29 years. Using Miltenyi CD45RO+ enrichment and human naive T-cell isolation kits, memory (CD45RO+) and naive T cells were isolated from PBMC. There are many counts of this clonotype. It lacks a known antigen. Per-base qualities were not stored, and no clone one base away is much larger. The data also belong to a second study, concerning yellow fever vaccine responses in identical twins. Reported in the second study: According to the authors, in identical twins the way T cells responded to vaccination appeared partly convergent and partly personalized. The study precisely tracked vaccine-responding T cell clones in identical twins.

Sequencing input: memory (CD45RO+) T cells sorted from blood. In light of the paper, this sample's cell subset or site label describes: CD45RO+ enriched T cells. The clonotype originates from a woman aged 18-30 years in good health.

Here is the DNA: TGTGCCAGCAGCCAAGATGCGCTTTACGCGTACAATGAGCAGTTCTTC. It encodes CASSQDALYAYNEQFF. The chain employs TRBV14 and TRBJ2-1; confidence is insufficient to name the D gene. Trimming removed 0 bases from V and 4 bases from J, leaving 13 bases between the germline ends. Based on the germline V gene, the CDR1 and CDR2 sequences are SGHDN and FVKESK. The CDR3 has 16 amino acids, counting the end cysteine and phenylalanine. The kept DNA is CDR3 alone, 48 bases in frame from the first base.